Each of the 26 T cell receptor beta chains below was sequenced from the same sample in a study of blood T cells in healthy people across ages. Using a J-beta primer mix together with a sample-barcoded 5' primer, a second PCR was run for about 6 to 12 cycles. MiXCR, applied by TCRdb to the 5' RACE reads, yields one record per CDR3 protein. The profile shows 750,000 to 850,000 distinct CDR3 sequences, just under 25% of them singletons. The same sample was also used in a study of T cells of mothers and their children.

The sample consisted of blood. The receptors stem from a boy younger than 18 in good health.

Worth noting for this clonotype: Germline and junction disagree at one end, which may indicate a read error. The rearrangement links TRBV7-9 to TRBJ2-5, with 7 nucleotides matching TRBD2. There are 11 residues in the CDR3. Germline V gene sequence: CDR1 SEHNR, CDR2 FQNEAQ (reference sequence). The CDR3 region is CASSLGTIFHF. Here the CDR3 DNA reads TGTGCCAGCAGCCTGGGGACTATTTTTCACTTC.

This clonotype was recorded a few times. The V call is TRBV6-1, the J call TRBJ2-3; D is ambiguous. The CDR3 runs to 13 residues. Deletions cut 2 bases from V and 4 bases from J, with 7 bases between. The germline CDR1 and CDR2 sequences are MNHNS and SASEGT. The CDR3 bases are TGTGCCAGCAGTGAAATCGGTGCAGATACGCAGTATTTT. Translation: CASSEIGADTQYF.

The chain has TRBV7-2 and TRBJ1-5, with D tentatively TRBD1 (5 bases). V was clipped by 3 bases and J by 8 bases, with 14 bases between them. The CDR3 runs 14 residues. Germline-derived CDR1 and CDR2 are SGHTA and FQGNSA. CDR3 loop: CASSFPGTGKPQHF. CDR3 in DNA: TGTGCCAGCAGCTTCCCCGGGACTGGGAAGCCCCAGCATTTT.

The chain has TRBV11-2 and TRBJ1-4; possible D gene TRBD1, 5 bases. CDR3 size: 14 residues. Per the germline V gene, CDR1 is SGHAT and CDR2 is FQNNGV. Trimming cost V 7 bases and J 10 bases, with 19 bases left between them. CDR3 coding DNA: TGTGCCAGCAAACTCGGGAGGGATAGGGGAAAACTGTTTTTT. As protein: CASKLGRDRGKLFF.

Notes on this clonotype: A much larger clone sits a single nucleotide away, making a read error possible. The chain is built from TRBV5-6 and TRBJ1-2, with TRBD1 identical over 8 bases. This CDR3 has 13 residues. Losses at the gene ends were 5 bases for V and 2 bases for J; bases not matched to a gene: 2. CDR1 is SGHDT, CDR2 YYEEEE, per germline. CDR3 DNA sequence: TGTGCCAGCAGGCGACAGGGGAACTATGGCTACACCTTC. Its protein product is CASRRQGNYGYTF.

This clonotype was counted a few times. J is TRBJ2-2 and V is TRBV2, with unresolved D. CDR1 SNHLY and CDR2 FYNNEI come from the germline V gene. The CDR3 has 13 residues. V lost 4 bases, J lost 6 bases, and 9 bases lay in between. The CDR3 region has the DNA TGTGCCAGCAGTGTAGGCGTTCCCGGGGAGCTGTTTTTT. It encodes CASSVGVPGELFF.

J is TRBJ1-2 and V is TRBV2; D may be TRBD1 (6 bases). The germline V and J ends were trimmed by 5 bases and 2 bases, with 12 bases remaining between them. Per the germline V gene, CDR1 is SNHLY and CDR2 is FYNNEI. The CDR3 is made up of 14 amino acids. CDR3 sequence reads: CASSHKQGNYGYTF. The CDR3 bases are TGTGCCAGCAGTCACAAACAGGGAAACTATGGCTACACCTTC. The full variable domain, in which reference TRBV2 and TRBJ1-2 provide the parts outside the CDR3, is EPEVTQTPSHQVTQMGQEVILRCVPISNHLYFYWYRQILGQKVEFLVSFYNNEISEKSEIFDDQFSVERPDGSNFTLKIRSTKLEDSAMYFCASSHKQGNYGYTFGSGTRLTVV.

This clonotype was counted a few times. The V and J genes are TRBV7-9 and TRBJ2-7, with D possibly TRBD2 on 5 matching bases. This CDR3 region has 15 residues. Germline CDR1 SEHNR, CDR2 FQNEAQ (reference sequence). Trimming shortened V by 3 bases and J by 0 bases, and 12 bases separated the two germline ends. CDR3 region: CASSLGSAFSYEQYF. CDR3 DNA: TGTGCCAGCAGCTTGGGTAGCGCCTTCTCCTACGAGCAGTACTTC.

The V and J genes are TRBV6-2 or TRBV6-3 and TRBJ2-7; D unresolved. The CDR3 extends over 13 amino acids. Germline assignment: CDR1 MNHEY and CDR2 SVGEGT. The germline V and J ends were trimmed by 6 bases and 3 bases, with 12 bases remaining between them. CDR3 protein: CASSYDGYYEQYF. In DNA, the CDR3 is TGTGCCAGCAGCTACGATGGGTACTACGAGCAGTACTTC.

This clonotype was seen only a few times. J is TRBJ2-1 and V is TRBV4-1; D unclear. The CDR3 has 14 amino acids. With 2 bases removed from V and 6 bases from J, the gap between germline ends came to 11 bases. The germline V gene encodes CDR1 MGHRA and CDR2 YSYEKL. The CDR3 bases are TGCGCCAGCAGCCAAACCGAGGTCGGCAATGAGCAGTTCTTC. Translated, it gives CASSQTEVGNEQFF.

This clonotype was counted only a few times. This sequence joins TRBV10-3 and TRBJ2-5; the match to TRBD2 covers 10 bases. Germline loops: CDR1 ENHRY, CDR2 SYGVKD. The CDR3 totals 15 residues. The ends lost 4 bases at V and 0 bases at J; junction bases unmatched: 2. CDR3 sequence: CAISGAGGDQETQYF. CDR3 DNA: TGTGCCATCAGTGGAGCGGGGGGGGACCAAGAGACCCAGTACTTC.

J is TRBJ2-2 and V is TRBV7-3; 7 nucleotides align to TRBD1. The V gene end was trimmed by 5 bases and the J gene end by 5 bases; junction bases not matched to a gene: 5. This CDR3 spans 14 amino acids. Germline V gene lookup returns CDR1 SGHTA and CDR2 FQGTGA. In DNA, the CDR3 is TGTGCCAGCAGCCCACAGGGGTGGACCGGGGAGCTGTTTTTT. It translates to CASSPQGWTGELFF.

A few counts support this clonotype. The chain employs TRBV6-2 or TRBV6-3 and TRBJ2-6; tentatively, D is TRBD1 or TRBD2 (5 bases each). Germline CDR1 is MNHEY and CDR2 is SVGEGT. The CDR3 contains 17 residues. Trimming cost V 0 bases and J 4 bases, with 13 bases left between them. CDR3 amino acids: CASSYSGEGSGANVLTF. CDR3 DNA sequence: TGTGCCAGCAGTTACTCGGGAGAGGGGTCAGGGGCCAACGTCCTGACTTTC.

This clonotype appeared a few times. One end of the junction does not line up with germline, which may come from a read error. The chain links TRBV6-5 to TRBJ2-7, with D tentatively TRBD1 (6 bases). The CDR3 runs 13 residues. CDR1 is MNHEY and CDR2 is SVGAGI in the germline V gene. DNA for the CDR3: TGTGCCCGCAGATCGACAGGTCCCTACGAGCAGTACTTC. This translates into CARRSTGPYEQYF.

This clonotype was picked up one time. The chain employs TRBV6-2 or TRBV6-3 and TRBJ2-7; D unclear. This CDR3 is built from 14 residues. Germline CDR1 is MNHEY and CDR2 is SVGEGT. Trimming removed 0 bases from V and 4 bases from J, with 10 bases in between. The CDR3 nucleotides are TGTGCCAGCAGTTACTCGAATCGGATTTACGAGCAGTACTTC. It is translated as CASSYSNRIYEQYF.

CDR3 DNA sequence: TGTGCCAGCAGTTACTCGGCAGGGGTCCAGCCCCAGCATTTT. This encodes CASSYSAGVQPQHF. J is TRBJ1-5 and V is TRBV6-2 or TRBV6-3; D perhaps matches TRBD1 (6 bases). Germline V gene data show CDR1 as MNHEY and CDR2 as SVGEGT. V was clipped by 0 bases and J by 7 bases, with 10 bases between them. This CDR3 is built from 14 residues.

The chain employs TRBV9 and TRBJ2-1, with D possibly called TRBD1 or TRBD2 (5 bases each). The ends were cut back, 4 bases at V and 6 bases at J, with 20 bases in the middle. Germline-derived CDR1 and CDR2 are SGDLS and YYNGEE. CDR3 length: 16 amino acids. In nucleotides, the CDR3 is TGTGCCAGCAGCCCCCGGACGGGACCTTGGGGCAATGAGCAGTTCTTC. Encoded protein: CASSPRTGPWGNEQFF.

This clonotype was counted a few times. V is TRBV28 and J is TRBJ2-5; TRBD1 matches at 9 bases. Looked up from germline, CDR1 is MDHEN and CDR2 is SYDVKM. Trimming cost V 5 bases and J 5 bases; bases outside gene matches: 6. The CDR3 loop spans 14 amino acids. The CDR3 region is CASSIQGAGETQYF. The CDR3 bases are TGTGCCAGCAGTATACAGGGGGCCGGTGAGACCCAGTACTTC.

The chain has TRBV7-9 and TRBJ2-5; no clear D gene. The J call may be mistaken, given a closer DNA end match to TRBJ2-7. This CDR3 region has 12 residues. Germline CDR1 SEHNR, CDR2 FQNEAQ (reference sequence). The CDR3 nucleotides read TGTGCCAGCAGCGCCCCCGGGTCCGAGCAGTACTTC. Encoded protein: CASSAPGSEQYF.

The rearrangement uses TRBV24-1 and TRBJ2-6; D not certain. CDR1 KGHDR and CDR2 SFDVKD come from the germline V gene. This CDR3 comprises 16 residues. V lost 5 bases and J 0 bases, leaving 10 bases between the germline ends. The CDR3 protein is CATSGVQNSGANVLTF. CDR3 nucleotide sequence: TGTGCCACCAGTGGGGTGCAGAACTCTGGGGCCAACGTCCTGACTTTC.

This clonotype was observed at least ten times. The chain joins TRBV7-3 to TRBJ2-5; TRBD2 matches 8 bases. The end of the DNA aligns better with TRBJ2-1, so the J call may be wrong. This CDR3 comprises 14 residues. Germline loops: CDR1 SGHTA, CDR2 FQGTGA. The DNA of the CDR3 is TGTGCCAGCAGCAGCCCGGGGGGGGACAATGAGCAGTTCTTC. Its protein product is CASSSPGGDNEQFF.

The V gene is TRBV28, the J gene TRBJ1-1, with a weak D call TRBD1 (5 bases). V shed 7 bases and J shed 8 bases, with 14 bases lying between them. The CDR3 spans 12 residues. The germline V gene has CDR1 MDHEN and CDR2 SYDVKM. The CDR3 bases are TGTGCCAGCATCGGGGGGGTGGCAGAAGCTTTCTTT. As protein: CASIGGVAEAFF. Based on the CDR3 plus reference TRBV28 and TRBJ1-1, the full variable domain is DVKVTQSSRYLVKRTGEKVFLECVQDMDHENMFWYRQDPGLGLRLIYFSYDVKMKEKGDIPEGYSVSREKKERFSLILESASTNQTSMYLCASIGGVAEAFFGQGTRLTVV.

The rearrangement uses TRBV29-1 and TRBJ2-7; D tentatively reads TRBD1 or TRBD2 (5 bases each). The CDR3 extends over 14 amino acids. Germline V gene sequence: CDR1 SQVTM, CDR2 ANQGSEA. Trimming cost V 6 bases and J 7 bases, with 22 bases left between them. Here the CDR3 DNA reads TGCAGCGTCGACCGGGACGGCAATACGTGGGAGCAGTACTTC. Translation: CSVDRDGNTWEQYF.

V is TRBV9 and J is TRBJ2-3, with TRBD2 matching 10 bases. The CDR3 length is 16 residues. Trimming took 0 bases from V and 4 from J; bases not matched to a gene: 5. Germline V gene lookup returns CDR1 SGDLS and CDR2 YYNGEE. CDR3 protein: CASSVGTSGNADTQYF. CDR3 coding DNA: TGTGCCAGCAGCGTAGGAACTAGCGGGAACGCAGATACGCAGTATTTT.

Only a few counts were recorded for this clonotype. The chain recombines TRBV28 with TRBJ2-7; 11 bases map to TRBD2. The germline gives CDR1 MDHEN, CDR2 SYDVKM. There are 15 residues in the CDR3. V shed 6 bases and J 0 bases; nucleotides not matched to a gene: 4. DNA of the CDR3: TGTGCCAGCAGCACAACTAGCGGGGGCTCCTACGAGCAGTACTTC. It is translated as CASSTTSGGSYEQYF.

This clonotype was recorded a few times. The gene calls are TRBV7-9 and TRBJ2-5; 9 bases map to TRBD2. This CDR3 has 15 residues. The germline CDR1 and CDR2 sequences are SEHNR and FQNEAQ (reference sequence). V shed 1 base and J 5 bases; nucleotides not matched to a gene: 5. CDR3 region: CASSLGLAGVETQYF. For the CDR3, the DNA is TGTGCCAGCAGCTTAGGGTTAGCGGGAGTGGAGACCCAGTACTTC.